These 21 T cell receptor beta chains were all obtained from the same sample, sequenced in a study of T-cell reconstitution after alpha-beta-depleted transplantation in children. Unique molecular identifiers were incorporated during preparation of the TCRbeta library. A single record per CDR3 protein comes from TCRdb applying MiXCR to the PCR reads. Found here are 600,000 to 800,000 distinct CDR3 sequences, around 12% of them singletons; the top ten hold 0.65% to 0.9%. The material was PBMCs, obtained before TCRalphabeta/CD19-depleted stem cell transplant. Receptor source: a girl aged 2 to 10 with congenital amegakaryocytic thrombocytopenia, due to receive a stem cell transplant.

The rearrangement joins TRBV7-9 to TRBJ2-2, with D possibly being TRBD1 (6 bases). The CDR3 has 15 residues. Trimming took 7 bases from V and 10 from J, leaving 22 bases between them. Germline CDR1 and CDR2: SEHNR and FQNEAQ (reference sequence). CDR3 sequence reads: CASTDTGNSPAELFF. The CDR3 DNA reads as TGTGCCAGCACCGACACAGGGAACTCACCGGCGGAGCTGTTTTTT. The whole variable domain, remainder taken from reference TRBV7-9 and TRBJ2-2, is DTGVSQNPRHKITKRGQNVTFRCDPISEHNRLYWYRQTLGQGPEFLTYFQNEAQLEKSRLLSDRFSAERPKGSFSTLEIQRTEQGDSAMYLCASTDTGNSPAELFFGEGSRLTVL.

The CDR3 bases are TGTGCCAGCACCACCGGGACATTAGACTCTGGGGCCAACGTCCTGACTTTC. The encoded protein is CASTTGTLDSGANVLTF. The V gene is TRBV5-6, the J gene TRBJ2-6, with D maybe TRBD1 (6 bases). The V gene's germline CDR1 is SGHDT and CDR2 YYEEEE. Trimming shortened V by 6 bases and J by 0 bases, and 16 bases separated the two germline ends. The CDR3 runs to 17 residues. Looking up the rest from reference TRBV5-6 and TRBJ2-6 gives the full variable domain: DAGVTQSPTHLIKTRGQQVTLRCSPKSGHDTVSWYQQALGQGPQFIFQYYEEEERQRGNFPDRFSGHQFPNYSSELNVNALLLGDSALYLCASTTGTLDSGANVLTFGAGSRLTVL.

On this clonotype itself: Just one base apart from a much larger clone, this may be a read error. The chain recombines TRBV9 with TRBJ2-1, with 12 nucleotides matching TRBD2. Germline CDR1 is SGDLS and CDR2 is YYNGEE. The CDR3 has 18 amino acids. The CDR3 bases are TGTGCCAGCAGCGAGCGGAAGACTAGCGGGAGATCCTTCAATGAGCAGTTCTTC. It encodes CASSERKTSGRSFNEQFF.

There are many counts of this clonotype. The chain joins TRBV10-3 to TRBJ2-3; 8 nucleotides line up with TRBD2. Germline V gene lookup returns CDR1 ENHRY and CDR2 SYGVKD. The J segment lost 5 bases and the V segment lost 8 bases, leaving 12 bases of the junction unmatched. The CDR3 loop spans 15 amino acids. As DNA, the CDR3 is TGTGCCATCCGAGCGGGAGAGGTTGTGGGAGATACGCAGTATTTT. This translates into CAIRAGEVVGDTQYF.

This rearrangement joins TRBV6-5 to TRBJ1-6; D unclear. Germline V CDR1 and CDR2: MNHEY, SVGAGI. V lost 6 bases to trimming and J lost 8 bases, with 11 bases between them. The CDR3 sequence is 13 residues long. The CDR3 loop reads CASRFSEDSPLHF. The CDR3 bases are TGTGCCAGCAGATTCTCAGAGGATTCACCCCTCCACTTT.

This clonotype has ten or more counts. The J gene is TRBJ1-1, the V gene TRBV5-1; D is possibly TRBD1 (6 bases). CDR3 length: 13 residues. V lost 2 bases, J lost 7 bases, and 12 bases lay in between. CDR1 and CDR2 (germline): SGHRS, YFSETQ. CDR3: CASSLGTGLEAFF. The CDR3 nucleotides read TGCGCCAGCAGCTTAGGAACAGGGCTTGAAGCTTTCTTT.

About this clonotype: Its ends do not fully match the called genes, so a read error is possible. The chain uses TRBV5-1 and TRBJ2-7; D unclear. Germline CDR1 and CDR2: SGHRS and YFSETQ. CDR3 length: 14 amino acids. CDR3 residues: CASSSEGLGYEQHF. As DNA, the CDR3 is TGCGCCAGCAGCAGTGAAGGGTTGGGGTACGAGCAGCACTTC. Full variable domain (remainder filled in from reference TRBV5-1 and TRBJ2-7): KAGVTQTPRYLIKTRGQQVTLSCSPISGHRSVSWYQQTPGQGLQFLFEYFSETQRNKGNFPGRFSGRQFSNSRSEMNVSTLELGDSALYLCASSSEGLGYEQHFGPGTRLTVT.

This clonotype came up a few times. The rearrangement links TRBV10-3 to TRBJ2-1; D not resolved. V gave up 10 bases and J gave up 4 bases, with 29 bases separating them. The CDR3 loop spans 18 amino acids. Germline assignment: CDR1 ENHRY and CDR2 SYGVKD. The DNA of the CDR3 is TGTGCCACCACATTGAAAAGGGCAGGCCGACGTGATTACAATGAGCAGTTCTTC. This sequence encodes CATTLKRAGRRDYNEQFF.

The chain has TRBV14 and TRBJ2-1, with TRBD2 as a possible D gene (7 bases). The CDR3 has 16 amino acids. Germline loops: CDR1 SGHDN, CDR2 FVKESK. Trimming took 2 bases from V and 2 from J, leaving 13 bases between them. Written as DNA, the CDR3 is TGTGCCAGCAGCCAACTTGGGAGGGGGACCTACAATGAGCAGTTCTTC. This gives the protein CASSQLGRGTYNEQFF.

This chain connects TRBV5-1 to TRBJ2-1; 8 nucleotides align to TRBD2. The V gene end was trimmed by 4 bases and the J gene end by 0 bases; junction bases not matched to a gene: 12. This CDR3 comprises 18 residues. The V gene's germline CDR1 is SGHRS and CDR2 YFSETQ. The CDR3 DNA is TGCGCCAGCAGCGTAGGAAAGACTAGCGCGTACTCCTACAATGAGCAGTTCTTC. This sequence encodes CASSVGKTSAYSYNEQFF. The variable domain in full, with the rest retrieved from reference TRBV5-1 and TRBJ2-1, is KAGVTQTPRYLIKTRGQQVTLSCSPISGHRSVSWYQQTPGQGLQFLFEYFSETQRNKGNFPGRFSGRQFSNSRSEMNVSTLELGDSALYLCASSVGKTSAYSYNEQFFGPGTRLTVL.

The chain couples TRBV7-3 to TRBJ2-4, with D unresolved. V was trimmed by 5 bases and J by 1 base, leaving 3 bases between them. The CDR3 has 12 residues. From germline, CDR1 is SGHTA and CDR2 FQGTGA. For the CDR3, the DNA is TGTGCCAGCAGCCCGGCCAAAAACATTCAGTACTTC. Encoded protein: CASSPAKNIQYF.

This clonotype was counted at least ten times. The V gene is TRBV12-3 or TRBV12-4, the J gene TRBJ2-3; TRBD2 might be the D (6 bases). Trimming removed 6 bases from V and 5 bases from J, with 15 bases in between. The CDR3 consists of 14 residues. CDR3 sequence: CASRMLTSLDTQYF. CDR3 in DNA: TGTGCCAGCAGGATGTTGACTAGTTTAGATACGCAGTATTTT.

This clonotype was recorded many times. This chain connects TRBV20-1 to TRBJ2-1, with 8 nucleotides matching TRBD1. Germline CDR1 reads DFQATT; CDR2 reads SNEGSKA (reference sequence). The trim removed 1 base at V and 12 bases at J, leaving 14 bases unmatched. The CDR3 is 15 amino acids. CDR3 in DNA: TGCAGTGCTAGAGGTATAGGACAGGGATGGTTCTCGCAGTTCTTC. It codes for CSARGIGQGWFSQFF.

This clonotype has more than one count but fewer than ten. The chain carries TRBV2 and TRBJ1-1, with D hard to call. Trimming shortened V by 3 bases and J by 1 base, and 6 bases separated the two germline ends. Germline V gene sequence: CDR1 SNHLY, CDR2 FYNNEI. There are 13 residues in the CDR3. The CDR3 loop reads CASSDGPNTEAFF. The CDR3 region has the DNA TGTGCCAGCAGTGATGGCCCGAACACTGAAGCTTTCTTT.

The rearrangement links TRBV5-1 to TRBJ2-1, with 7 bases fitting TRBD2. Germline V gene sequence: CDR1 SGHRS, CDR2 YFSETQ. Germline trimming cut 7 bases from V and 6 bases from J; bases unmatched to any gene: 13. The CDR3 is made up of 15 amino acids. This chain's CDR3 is CASGRVAGSPNEQFF. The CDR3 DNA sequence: TGCGCCAGCGGTAGGGTAGCGGGCAGCCCCAATGAGCAGTTCTTC.

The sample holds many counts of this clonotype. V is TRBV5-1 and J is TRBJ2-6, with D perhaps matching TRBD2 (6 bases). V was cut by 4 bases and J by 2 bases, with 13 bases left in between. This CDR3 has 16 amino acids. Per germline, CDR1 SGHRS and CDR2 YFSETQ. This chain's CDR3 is CASSKDRLAGANVLTF. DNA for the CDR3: TGCGCCAGCAGCAAGGATCGACTAGCTGGGGCCAACGTCCTGACTTTC.

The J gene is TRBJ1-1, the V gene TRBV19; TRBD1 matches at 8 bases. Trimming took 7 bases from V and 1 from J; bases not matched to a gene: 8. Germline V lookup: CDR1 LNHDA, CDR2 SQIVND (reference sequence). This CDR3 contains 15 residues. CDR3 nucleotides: TGTGCCAGTAAACCGGGACAGGAAAAGAACACTGAAGCTTTCTTT. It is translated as CASKPGQEKNTEAFF.

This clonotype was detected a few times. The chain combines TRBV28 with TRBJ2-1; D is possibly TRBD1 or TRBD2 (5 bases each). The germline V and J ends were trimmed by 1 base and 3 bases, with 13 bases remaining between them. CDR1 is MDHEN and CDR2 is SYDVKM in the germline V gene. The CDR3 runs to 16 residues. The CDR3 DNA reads TGTGCCAGCAGTTTATCTTCAGGGAGCCTCTACAATGAGCAGTTCTTC. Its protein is CASSLSSGSLYNEQFF.

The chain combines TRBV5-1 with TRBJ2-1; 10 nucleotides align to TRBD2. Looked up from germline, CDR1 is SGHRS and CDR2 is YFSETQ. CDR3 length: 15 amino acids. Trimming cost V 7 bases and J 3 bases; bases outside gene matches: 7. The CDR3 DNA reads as TGCGCCAGCCGGAGGGCTAGCGGGAGCTACAATGAGCAGTTCTTC. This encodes CASRRASGSYNEQFF.

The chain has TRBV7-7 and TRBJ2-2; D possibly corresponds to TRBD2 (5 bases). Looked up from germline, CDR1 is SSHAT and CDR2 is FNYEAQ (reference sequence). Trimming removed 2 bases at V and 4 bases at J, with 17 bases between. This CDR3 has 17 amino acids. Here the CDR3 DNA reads TGTGCCAGCAGCTTAACCAGCGGTGGGAGTAGCACCGGGGAGCTGTTTTTT. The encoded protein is CASSLTSGGSSTGELFF.

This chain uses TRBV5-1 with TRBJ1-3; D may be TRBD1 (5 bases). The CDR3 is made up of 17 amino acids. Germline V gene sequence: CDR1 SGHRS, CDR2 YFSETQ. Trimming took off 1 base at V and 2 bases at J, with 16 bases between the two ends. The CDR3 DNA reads TGCGCCAGCAGCTTGAGCCCAGGGAGGGGCGCTGGAAACACCATATATTTT. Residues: CASSLSPGRGAGNTIYF.